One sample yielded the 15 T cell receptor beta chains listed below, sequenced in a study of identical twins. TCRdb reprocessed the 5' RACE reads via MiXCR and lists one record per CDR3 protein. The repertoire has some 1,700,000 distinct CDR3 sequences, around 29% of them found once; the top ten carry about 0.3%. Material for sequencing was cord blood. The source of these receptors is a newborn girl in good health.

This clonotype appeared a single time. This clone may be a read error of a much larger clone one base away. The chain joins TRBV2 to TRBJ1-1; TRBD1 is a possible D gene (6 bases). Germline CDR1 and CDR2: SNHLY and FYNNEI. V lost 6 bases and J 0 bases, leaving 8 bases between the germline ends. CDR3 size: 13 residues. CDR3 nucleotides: TGTGCCAGCAGACGGGACATGAACACTGAAGCTTTCTTT. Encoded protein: CASRRDMNTEAFF.

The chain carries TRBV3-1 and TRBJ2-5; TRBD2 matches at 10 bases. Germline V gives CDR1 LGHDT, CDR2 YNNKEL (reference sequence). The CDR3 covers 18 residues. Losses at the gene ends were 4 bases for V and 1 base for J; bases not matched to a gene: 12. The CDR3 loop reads CASSPEVLAGGLQETQYF. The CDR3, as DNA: TGTGCCAGCAGCCCCGAAGTTTTAGCGGGAGGTCTCCAAGAGACCCAGTACTTC.

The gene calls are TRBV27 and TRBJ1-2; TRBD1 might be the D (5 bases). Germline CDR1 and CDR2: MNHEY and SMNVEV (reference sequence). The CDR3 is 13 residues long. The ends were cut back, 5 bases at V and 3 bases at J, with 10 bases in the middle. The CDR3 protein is CASSTAGDYGYTF. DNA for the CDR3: TGTGCCAGCAGTACCGCGGGGGACTATGGCTACACCTTC.

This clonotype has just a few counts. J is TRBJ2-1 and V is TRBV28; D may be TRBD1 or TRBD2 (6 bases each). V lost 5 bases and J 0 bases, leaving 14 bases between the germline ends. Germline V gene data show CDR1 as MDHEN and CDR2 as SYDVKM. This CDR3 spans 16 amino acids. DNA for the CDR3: TGTGCCAGCAGTGAAGGGGGGATGGGCTCCTACAATGAGCAGTTCTTC. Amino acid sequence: CASSEGGMGSYNEQFF.

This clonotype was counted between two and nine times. The DNA for the CDR3 is TGTGCCTGGAGTTACCAGAGGGGTGGCTACACCTTC. Its protein product is CAWSYQRGGYTF. J is TRBJ1-2 and V is TRBV30, with D maybe TRBD1 (5 bases). Per germline, CDR1 GTSNPN and CDR2 SVGIG (reference sequence). The CDR3 totals 12 residues. V lost 2 bases and J lost 7, with 11 bases in between.

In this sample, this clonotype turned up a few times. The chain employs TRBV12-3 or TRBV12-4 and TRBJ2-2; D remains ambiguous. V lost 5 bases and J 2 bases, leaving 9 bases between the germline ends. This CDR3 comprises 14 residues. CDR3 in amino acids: CASSPATNTGELFF. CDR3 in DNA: TGTGCCAGCAGTCCGGCAACAAACACCGGGGAGCTGTTTTTT.

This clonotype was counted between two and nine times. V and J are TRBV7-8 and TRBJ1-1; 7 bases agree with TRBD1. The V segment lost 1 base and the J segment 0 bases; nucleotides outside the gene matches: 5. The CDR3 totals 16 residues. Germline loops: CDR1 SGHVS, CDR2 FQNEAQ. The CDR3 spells CASSLEAGTVNTEAFF. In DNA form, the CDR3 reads TGTGCCAGCAGCTTAGAGGCAGGGACAGTGAACACTGAAGCTTTCTTT.

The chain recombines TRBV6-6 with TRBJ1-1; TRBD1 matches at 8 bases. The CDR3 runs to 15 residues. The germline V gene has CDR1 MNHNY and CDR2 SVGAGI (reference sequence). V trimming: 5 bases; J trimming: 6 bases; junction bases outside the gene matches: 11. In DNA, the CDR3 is TGTGCCAGCAGTCCCGGACAGGGTTGGAAGGCTGAAGCTTTCTTT. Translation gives CASSPGQGWKAEAFF.

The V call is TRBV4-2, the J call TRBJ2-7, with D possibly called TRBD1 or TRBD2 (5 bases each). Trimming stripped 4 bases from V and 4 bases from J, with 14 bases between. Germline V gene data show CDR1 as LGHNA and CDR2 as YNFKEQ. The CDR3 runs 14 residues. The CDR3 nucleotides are TGTGCCAGCAGCCGCAGGGACGCCGCGTACGAGCAGTACTTC. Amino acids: CASSRRDAAYEQYF.

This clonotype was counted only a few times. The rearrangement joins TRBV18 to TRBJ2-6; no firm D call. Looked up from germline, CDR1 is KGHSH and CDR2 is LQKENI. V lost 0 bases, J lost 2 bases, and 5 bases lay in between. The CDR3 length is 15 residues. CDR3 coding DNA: TGTGCCAGCTCACCACCTTTGACTGGGGCCAACGTCCTGACTTTC. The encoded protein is CASSPPLTGANVLTF.

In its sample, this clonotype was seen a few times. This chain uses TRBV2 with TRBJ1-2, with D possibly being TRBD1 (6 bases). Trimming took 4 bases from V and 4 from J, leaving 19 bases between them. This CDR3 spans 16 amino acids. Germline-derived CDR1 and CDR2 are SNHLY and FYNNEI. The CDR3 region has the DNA TGTGCCAGCAGTGCGAACAACAGGGTACTCTCCTATGGCTACACCTTC. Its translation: CASSANNRVLSYGYTF.

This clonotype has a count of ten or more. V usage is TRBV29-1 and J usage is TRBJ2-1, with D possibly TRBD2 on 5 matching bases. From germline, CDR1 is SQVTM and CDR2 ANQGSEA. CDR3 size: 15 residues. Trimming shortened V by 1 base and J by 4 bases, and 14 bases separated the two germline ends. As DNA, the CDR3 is TGCAGCGTTGAAGGGTCGGGATGGGAGTACAATGAGCAGTTCTTC. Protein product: CSVEGSGWEYNEQFF.

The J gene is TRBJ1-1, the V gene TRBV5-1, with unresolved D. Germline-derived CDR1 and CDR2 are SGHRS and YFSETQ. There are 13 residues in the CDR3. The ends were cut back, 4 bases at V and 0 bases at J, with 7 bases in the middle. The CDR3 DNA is TGCGCCAGCAGCACCACAATGAACACTGAAGCTTTCTTT. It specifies CASSTTMNTEAFF.

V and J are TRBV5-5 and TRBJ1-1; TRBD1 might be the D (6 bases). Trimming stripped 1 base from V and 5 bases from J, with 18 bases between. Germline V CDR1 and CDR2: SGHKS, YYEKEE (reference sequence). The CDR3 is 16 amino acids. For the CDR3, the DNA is TGTGCCAGCAGCTTGCGCTCACAGGGAAGGGGGACTGAAGCTTTCTTT. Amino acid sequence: CASSLRSQGRGTEAFF.

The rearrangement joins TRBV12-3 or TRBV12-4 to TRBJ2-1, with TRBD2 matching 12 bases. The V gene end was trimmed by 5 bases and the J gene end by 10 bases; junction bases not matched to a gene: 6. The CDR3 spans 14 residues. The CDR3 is CASSPLAGGVEQFF. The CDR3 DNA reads TGTGCCAGCAGTCCACTAGCGGGGGGCGTGGAGCAGTTCTTC.